Following are 8 T cell receptor beta chains from one sample sequenced in a study of patients and donors after allogeneic stem cell transplantation. TCRdb re-analysed the RT-PCR reads in MiXCR, keeping a single row per CDR3 protein. The sample has about a million distinct CDR3 sequences, roughly 17% seen once. Sequencing was performed on blood, either unsorted or a sorted T cell fraction (not recorded which). The source is a human donor who was either an allogeneic HSCT recipient or a stem cell or donor lymphocyte infusion donor (not recorded which). It is not recorded whose cells these are; they may come from a transplant donor.

This clonotype was picked up a small number of times. V gene TRBV20-1 combines with J gene TRBJ2-1; 10 nucleotides match TRBD2. Losses at the gene ends were 8 bases for V and 1 base for J; bases not matched to a gene: 8. There are 15 residues in the CDR3. Germline lookup yields CDR1 DFQATT and CDR2 SNEGSKA (reference sequence). CDR3 DNA: TGCAGTACTATAGCGGGGGGACGATCCTACAATGAGCAGTTCTTC. Translated: CSTIAGGRSYNEQFF.

This chain uses TRBV6-1 with TRBJ2-2; either TRBD1 or TRBD2 may fit D (5 bases each). CDR1 and CDR2 from the germline V gene are MNHNS and SASEGT. This CDR3 is built from 13 residues. Trimming cost V 10 bases and J 3 bases, with 12 bases left between them. DNA for the CDR3: TGTGCCACCGGCCCGGGACACACCGGGGAGCTGTTTTTT. Protein: CATGPGHTGELFF.

At least ten counts were recorded for this clonotype. This chain links TRBV20-1 with TRBJ1-5; 10 bases agree with TRBD1. The CDR3 sequence is 14 residues long. V lost 5 bases to trimming and J lost 6 bases; unmatched junction nucleotides: 7. Per germline, CDR1 DFQATT and CDR2 SNEGSKA (reference sequence). CDR3 region: CSALPGQGFQPQHF. The CDR3 coding sequence is TGCAGTGCTCTTCCGGGACAGGGGTTTCAGCCCCAGCATTTT.

The rearrangement joins TRBV29-1 to TRBJ1-1; no clear D gene. The V end was cut by 2 bases, the J end by 3 bases, with 10 bases between. Germline V gene lookup returns CDR1 SQVTM and CDR2 ANQGSEA. The CDR3 contains 13 residues. Written as DNA, the CDR3 is TGCAGCGTTGAATCGGGAGCCCACACTGAAGCTTTCTTT. It specifies CSVESGAHTEAFF.

There are a few counts of this clonotype. The V and J genes are TRBV20-1 and TRBJ1-6; no reliable D call. The V and J ends lost 3 bases and 6 bases respectively, with 9 bases between them. The length of the CDR3 is 13 residues. Germline loops: CDR1 DFQATT, CDR2 SNEGSKA (reference sequence). This CDR3 reads CSASTAVNSPLHF. The CDR3 nucleotides read TGCAGTGCTAGCACAGCGGTTAATTCACCCCTCCACTTT.

The V and J genes are TRBV20-1 and TRBJ2-3, with 14 nucleotides matching TRBD2. Germline trimming cut 4 bases from V and 0 bases from J; bases unmatched to any gene: 6. The CDR3 length is 17 residues. Per germline, CDR1 DFQATT and CDR2 SNEGSKA (reference sequence). The CDR3 nucleotides are TGCAGTGCTACGACTAGCGGGAGGGGGACTAGCACAGATACGCAGTATTTT. The encoded protein is CSATTSGRGTSTDTQYF.

The chain joins TRBV6-1 to TRBJ2-3, with TRBD1 matching 9 bases. Germline V CDR1 and CDR2: MNHNS, SASEGT. CDR3 length equals 17 residues. Trimming cost V 6 bases and J 3 bases; bases outside gene matches: 13. The CDR3 nucleotides are TGTGCCAGCAGAAGGGGGACAGGGAGCGGACCGACAGATACGCAGTATTTT. Protein: CASRRGTGSGPTDTQYF.

The V and J genes are TRBV5-6 and TRBJ1-2; D unresolved. V was clipped by 1 base and J by 5 bases, with 9 bases between them. This CDR3 spans 13 amino acids. CDR1 is SGHDT, CDR2 YYEEEE, per germline. CDR3 region: CASSLRQAYGYTF. The CDR3 DNA reads as TGTGCCAGCAGCTTGAGGCAGGCGTATGGCTACACCTTC.